A selection of T cell receptor beta chains follows, all from one sample in a study of blood T cell repertoires in COVID-19. Libraries were prepared by immunoSEQ multiplex PCR; TCRdb keeps only in-frame clonotypes and omits some of them. The sample has 95,000 to 150,000 clones; around 84% are singletons. The sample taken for sequencing was PBMCs or T cells enriched from blood (not recorded which). The receptors derive from a woman aged 25-40 years who had recovered from COVID-19. Both conserved end residues are part of each CDR3. The order of the fields is J gene, V gene, CDR3 length, clone size, D gene, CDR3 DNA, CDR3 protein. D genes are given only for firm matches. Clone size is given for some rows only: seen once, a few or many times, or a class if the clone is expanded.

TRBJ2-3,TRBV5-3,22,-,TRBD2,TGTGCCAGAAGCTTGGGGGCGAGGGGCCTGGTCGTTAGCGGGATGAACACAGATACGCAGTATTTT,CARSLGARGLVVSGMNTDTQYF
TRBJ2-7,TRBV19,15,-,TRBD1,TGTGCCAGTAGTCTCTACCGGGACAGGGCCTACGAGCAGTACTTC,CASSLYRDRAYEQYF
TRBJ1-6,TRBV5-5,14,-,-,TGTGCCAGCAGCTTGAGTCAGGTCAATTCACCCCTCCACTTT,CASSLSQVNSPLHF
TRBJ1-2,TRBV12-3/TRBV12-4,13,once,TRBD1,TGTGCCAGCAGCCTGGACAGGACATATGGCTACACCTTC,CASSLDRTYGYTF
TRBJ1-5,TRBV21-1,16,-,-,TGTGCCAGCAGCAAAGGGGACAGGGTAGGCAATCAGCCCCAGCATTTT,CASSKGDRVGNQPQHF
TRBJ2-1,TRBV7-3,15,-,-,TGTGCCAGCAGCTTCCAAGGGGGAGGGCCGGATGAGCAGTTCTTC,CASSFQGGGPDEQFF
TRBJ2-7,TRBV3-1/TRBV3-2,15,-,TRBD1,TGTGCCAGCAGCCCCGGGACAGGGGGGCCCTACGAGCAGTACTTC,CASSPGTGGPYEQYF
TRBJ2-1,TRBV3-1/TRBV3-2,16,-,-,TGTGCCAGCAGCCAAGAACACAGCGGTCCGGGCAATGAGCAGTTCTTC,CASSQEHSGPGNEQFF
TRBJ2-1,TRBV9,16,-,TRBD2,TGTGCCAGCAGCGTAGCCGGGGGACTAGCGGGATATGAGCAGTTCTTC,CASSVAGGLAGYEQFF
TRBJ2-5,TRBV6-2/TRBV6-3,18,-,TRBD2,TGTGCCAGCAGTTTCGGTGGGCAAGGACTAGCGGGAGTTGAGACCCAGTACTTC,CASSFGGQGLAGVETQYF
TRBJ2-1,TRBV6-2/TRBV6-3,12,-,-,TGTGCCAGCAGCCTACTGTGGAATGAGCAGTTCTTC,CASSLLWNEQFF
TRBJ2-1,TRBV7-2,16,-,TRBD2,TGTGCCAGCAGCTTATCTCGCGGGAGGGCCGGGAATGAGCAGTTCTTC,CASSLSRGRAGNEQFF
TRBJ2-2,TRBV9,17,-,TRBD2,TGTGCCAGCAGCGCCGGTAGCGGGAGGGCCGACACCGGGGAGCTGTTTTTT,CASSAGSGRADTGELFF
TRBJ1-5,TRBV19,12,few,-,TGTGCCAGTAGTATACAGGATCAGCCCCAGCATTTT,CASSIQDQPQHF
TRBJ2-7,TRBV5-1,20,few,TRBD2,TGCGCCAGCAGCTTGGCCCCGACTAGCGGGAGAATTGAGTTTGGCTACGAGCAGTACTTC,CASSLAPTSGRIEFGYEQYF
TRBJ2-3,TRBV14,16,-,TRBD2,TGTGCCAGCAGCTCCGGACTAGCGGGAGGGCCAGATACGCAGTATTTT,CASSSGLAGGPDTQYF
TRBJ1-5,TRBV19,15,-,-,TGTGCCAGTAATCAGGGGCCGGAGGGCAATCAGCCCCAGCATTTT,CASNQGPEGNQPQHF
TRBJ2-7,TRBV19,17,-,TRBD2,TGTGCCAGTAGTAAAACCCTTTGGGGGGGAGTCACCTACGAGCAGTACTTC,CASSKTLWGGVTYEQYF
TRBJ2-7,TRBV28,15,-,TRBD1,TGTGCCAGCAGTGTCCAGGGACAGTCAAGGTACGAGCAGTACTTC,CASSVQGQSRYEQYF
TRBJ2-1,TRBV4-2,18,-,TRBD2,TGTGCCAGCAGCCAAGATGGCGGGGGCGGGAGGGCCACGGTTGAGCAGTTCTTC,CASSQDGGGGRATVEQFF
TRBJ2-1,TRBV5-1,15,-,TRBD1,TGCGCCAGCAGCATCGGACAGGGCCCCTACAATGAGCAGTTCTTC,CASSIGQGPYNEQFF
TRBJ1-4,TRBV21-1,17,-,-,TGTGCCAGCAGCAAAGAGGACTCCCGGGGTACTAATGAAAAACTGTTTTTT,CASSKEDSRGTNEKLFF
TRBJ2-7,TRBV6-5,12,once,-,TGTGCCAGCAGTTTTCACGGTGCCGAGCAGTACTTC,CASSFHGAEQYF
TRBJ2-5,TRBV3-1/TRBV3-2,14,-,TRBD1,TGTGCCATAGGCACAGGGGGCGCAGAGGAGACCCAGTACTTC,CAIGTGGAEETQYF
TRBJ1-1,TRBV10-1,11,-,-,TGCGCCAAGACAGGGAACACTGAAGCTTTCTTT,CAKTGNTEAFF
TRBJ2-2,TRBV27,19,once,TRBD2,TGTGCCAGCAAACCCGGGACTAGTCAAGGTGTGGGGGTCACCGGGGAGCTGTTTTTT,CASKPGTSQGVGVTGELFF
TRBJ2-4,TRBV4-2,19,-,TRBD2,TGTGCCAGCAGCCCTTGGACTAGCGGGAGGAGTTCCAGCAAAAACATTCAGTACTTC,CASSPWTSGRSSSKNIQYF
TRBJ2-1,TRBV10-3,13,-,TRBD2,TGTGCCATCAGTGAGGGTCCCGGACTAGTTCAGTTCTTC,CAISEGPGLVQFF
TRBJ1-2,TRBV27,13,-,-,TGTGCCAGCAGTTTAGGGGGGGAGCGTGGCTACACCTTC,CASSLGGERGYTF
TRBJ2-7,TRBV18,14,once,TRBD1,TGTGCCAGCTCAACCGGGACAGCCCCCTACGAGCAGTACTTC,CASSTGTAPYEQYF
TRBJ2-2,TRBV7-3,17,-,TRBD2,TGTGCCAGCAGCCAATGGGGACTAGCGGGAGACAACGGGGAGCTGTTTTTT,CASSQWGLAGDNGELFF
TRBJ1-5,TRBV28,14,-,-,TGTGCCAGCCTATTGCAGGGGAGCAATCAGCCCCAGCATTTT,CASLLQGSNQPQHF
TRBJ1-1,TRBV6-2/TRBV6-3,14,few,TRBD1,TGTGCCAGCAGTTACTCCGGACAGGGAGCTGAAGCTTTCTTT,CASSYSGQGAEAFF
TRBJ1-6,TRBV18,14,-,TRBD1,TGTGCCAGCCATCTGGGACAGGAGAATTCACCCCTCCACTTT,CASHLGQENSPLHF
TRBJ1-2,TRBV5-5,14,-,TRBD1,TGTGCCAGCAGCATAGACAGGGCGGGCTATGGCTACACCTTC,CASSIDRAGYGYTF
TRBJ1-2,TRBV7-2,13,-,-,TGTGCCAGCAGCTTAGTGGACAGTTATGGCTACACCTTC,CASSLVDSYGYTF
TRBJ2-1,TRBV5-4,16,-,TRBD2,TGTGCCAGCAGCTTGGGACGGGGAGGGCCAGGGAATGAGCAGTTCTTC,CASSLGRGGPGNEQFF
TRBJ1-1,TRBV27,11,-,-,TGTGCCAGCAGTCGTATCACTGAAGCTTTCTTT,CASSRITEAFF
TRBJ1-1,TRBV30,14,-,-,TGTGCCTGGAGTAAGGGGCAAATGAACACTGAAGCTTTCTTT,CAWSKGQMNTEAFF
TRBJ2-7,TRBV4-3,15,-,-,TGCGCCAGCAGCCGGTTAGCCACAGGGTCCTACGAGCAGTACTTC,CASSRLATGSYEQYF